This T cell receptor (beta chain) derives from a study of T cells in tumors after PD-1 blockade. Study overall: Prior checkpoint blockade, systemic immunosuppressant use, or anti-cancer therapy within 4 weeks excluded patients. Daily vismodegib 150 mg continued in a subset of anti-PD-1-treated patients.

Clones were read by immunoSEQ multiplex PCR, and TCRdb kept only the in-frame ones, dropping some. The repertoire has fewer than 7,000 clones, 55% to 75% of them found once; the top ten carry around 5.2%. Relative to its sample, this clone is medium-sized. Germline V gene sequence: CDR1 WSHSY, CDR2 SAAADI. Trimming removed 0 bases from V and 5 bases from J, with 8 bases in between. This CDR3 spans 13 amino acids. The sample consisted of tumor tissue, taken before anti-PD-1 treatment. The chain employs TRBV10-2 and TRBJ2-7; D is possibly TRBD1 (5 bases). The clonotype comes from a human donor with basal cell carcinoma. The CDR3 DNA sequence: TGCGCCAGCAGTGAGTCGAAGGGGAACGAGCAGTACTTC. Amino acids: CASSESKGNEQYF.